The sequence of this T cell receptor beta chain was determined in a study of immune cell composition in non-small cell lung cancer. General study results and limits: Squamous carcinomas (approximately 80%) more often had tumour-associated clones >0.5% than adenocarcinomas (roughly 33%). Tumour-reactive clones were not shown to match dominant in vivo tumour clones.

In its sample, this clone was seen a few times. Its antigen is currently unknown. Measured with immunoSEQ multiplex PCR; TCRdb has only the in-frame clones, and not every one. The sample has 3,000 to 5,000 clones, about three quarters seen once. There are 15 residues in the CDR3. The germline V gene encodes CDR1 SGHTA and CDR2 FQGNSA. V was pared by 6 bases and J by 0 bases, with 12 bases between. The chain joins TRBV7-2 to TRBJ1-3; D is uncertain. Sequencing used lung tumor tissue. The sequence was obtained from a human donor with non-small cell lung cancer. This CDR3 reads CASRTQPSSGNTIYF. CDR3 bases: TGTGCCAGCAGGACCCAGCCGAGCTCTGGAAACACCATATATTTT.